This TCR beta chain was sequenced during a study of blood T cell repertoires in COVID-19. About the research overall: T cells, B-cell-depleted T cells, or PBMCs provided the cDNA or gDNA that served as material.

This CDR3 comprises 12 residues. Between the trimmed V and J ends, which lost 4 bases and 6 bases, there was a span of 7 bases. Assay used: immunoSEQ multiplex PCR; TCRdb lists only in-frame clones, some missing. This sample has roughly 160,000 clones, with approximately 86% found just once. The chain links TRBV12-3 or TRBV12-4 to TRBJ1-5; D gene ambiguous. The sequence came from a young man with acute or convalescent COVID-19. Material: peripheral blood. CDR3 sequence: CASSSSTQPQHF. For the CDR3, the DNA is TGTGCCAGCAGTTCCTCTACTCAGCCCCAGCATTTT.